The present T cell receptor (beta chain) was sequenced within a study of cytomegalovirus exposure and HLA in healthy donors. Across the whole study: Sequencing of about 179 million T cells in an earlier analysis found around 120 million unique TCR beta sequences.

Study-wide points: A cluster of highly shared sequence variants was likely a sequencing artifact.

This clone has more than one count but fewer than ten. Its cognate antigen is unknown. 60 Vbeta and 13 Jbeta primers were used in PCR. Assay: immunoSEQ multiplex PCR; the TCRdb copy retains only in-frame clones and omits some. The table has 100,000 to 140,000 clones, about 74% seen once. The sequence was obtained from a woman in her thirties or forties in good health and CMV-seropositive. Sequences were obtained from PBMCs.

The CDR3 bases are TGTGCCAGCAGCTACGACAGGGTCGACTACGAGCAGTACTTC. It specifies CASSYDRVDYEQYF. This sequence joins TRBV6-1 and TRBJ2-7, with 7 bases that match TRBD1. The CDR3 spans 14 residues. V lost 6 bases and J lost 3; bases outside the gene matches: 8. The germline V gene encodes CDR1 MNHNS and CDR2 SASEGT.